The next 20 T cell receptor beta chains were all read from a single sample in a study of sequential checkpoint blockade in melanoma. Here immunoSEQ multiplex PCR was the method, and the copy in TCRdb shows in-frame clones only, minus some. The sample has around 12,000 clones, less than 70% seen once. Treatment in this sample: randomized to nivolumab then ipilimumab (arm A) or the reverse (arm B). The input for sequencing was CD8+ T cells sorted from blood (inferred from file names), taken from a patient given nivolumab and ipilimumab in sequence. The receptors were sampled from a human donor with melanoma.

The chain's CDR3 is CASSSGTPKLFF. In DNA, the CDR3 is TGTGCCAGCAGCTCCGGGACACCTAAACTGTTTTTT. The chain combines TRBV11-2 with TRBJ1-4; tentatively, D is TRBD1 (6 bases). Germline CDR1 and CDR2: SGHAT and FQNNGV. V was shortened by 4 bases and J by 11 bases, with 11 bases between the two germline ends. This CDR3 spans 12 amino acids.

The chain has TRBV21-1 and TRBJ2-7; the table gives TRBD1 as D, unverified against the DNA. TRBV21-1 is classified as a pseudogene. The CDR3 is 16 amino acids. CDR3 bases: TGTGCCAGCAGCAGATCGACAGGGCCTTACTCCTACGAGCAGTACTTC. Its translation is CASSRSTGPYSYEQYF.

This rearrangement joins TRBV5-4 to TRBJ2-7, with D hard to call. The germline CDR1 and CDR2 sequences are SGHNT and YYREEE (reference sequence). This CDR3 has 14 amino acids. Trimming cost V 0 bases and J 3 bases, with 10 bases left between them. CDR3 residues: CASSLAGLLYEQYF. CDR3 DNA sequence: TGTGCCAGCAGCTTGGCAGGCCTACTCTACGAGCAGTACTTC. Looking up the rest from reference TRBV5-4 and TRBJ2-7 gives the full variable domain: ETGVTQSPTHLIKTRGQQVTLRCSSQSGHNTVSWYQQALGQGPQFIFQYYREEENGRGNFPPRFSGLQFPNYSSELNVNALELDDSALYLCASSLAGLLYEQYFGPGTRLTVT.

The genes are TRBV19 and TRBJ1-1; D is ambiguous. Germline CDR1 and CDR2: LNHDA and SQIVND (reference sequence). CDR3 length: 13 amino acids. V lost 4 bases and J 0 bases, leaving 6 bases between the germline ends. In DNA form, the CDR3 reads TGTGCCAGTAGTAGCACTATGAACACTGAAGCTTTCTTT. Its translation: CASSSTMNTEAFF. Filled out from reference TRBV19 and TRBJ1-1, the complete variable domain reads DGGITQSPKYLFRKEGQNVTLSCEQNLNHDAMYWYRQDPGQGLRLIYYSQIVNDFQKGDIAEGYSVSREKKESFPLTVTSAQKNPTAFYLCASSSTMNTEAFFGQGTRLTVV.

The chain has TRBV7-2 and TRBJ2-7, with unresolved D. CDR1 is SGHTA, CDR2 FQGNSA, per germline. The CDR3 totals 14 residues. The V and J ends lost 3 bases and 3 bases respectively, with 12 bases between them. This CDR3 reads CASSFQRNVYEQYF. In DNA, the CDR3 is TGTGCCAGCAGCTTCCAGCGAAACGTCTACGAGCAGTACTTC.

The rearrangement links TRBV11-3 to TRBJ2-1, with TRBD2 as a possible D gene (6 bases). Germline CDR1 SGHNT, CDR2 YENEEA. The CDR3 covers 17 residues. Deletions cut 1 base from V and 4 bases from J, with 17 bases between. CDR3 in amino acids: CASSLVRTASAYNEQFF. The DNA of the CDR3 is TGTGCCAGCAGCTTAGTCCGAACGGCTAGCGCATACAATGAGCAGTTCTTC.

This chain joins TRBV7-3 and TRBJ2-7, with 8 positions matching TRBD2. Germline V CDR1 and CDR2: SGHTA, FQGTGA. With 5 bases clipped from V and 4 bases from J, the junction kept 4 bases outside the gene matches. The CDR3 consists of 13 residues. CDR3 in DNA: TGTGCCAGCAGCCTCACTAGCGGTTACGAGCAGTACTTC. This sequence encodes CASSLTSGYEQYF.

V gene TRBV27 combines with J gene TRBJ1-1; 8 bases fit TRBD1. CDR1 is MNHEY, CDR2 SMNVEV, per germline (reference sequence). This CDR3 is 14 amino acids long. With 6 bases clipped from V and 1 base from J, the junction kept 4 bases outside the gene matches. CDR3 in amino acids: CASSLGQGNTEAFF. The CDR3, as DNA: TGTGCCAGCAGCTTAGGACAGGGGAACACTGAAGCTTTCTTT.

The chain carries TRBV4-3 and TRBJ2-1; TRBD2 matches 8 bases. The CDR3 consists of 15 residues. With 4 bases clipped from V and 6 bases from J, the junction kept 8 bases outside the gene matches. CDR1 is LGHNA, CDR2 YSLEER, per germline. CDR3 residues: CASSPIAGGLNEQFF. The CDR3 bases are TGCGCCAGCAGCCCCATCGCGGGGGGCCTCAATGAGCAGTTCTTC.

This clone occurred a few times. J is TRBJ2-7 and V is TRBV6-1, with TRBD1 matching over 9 bases. The CDR3 is 13 amino acids. V was clipped by 5 bases and J by 6 bases; unmatched bases: 5. Germline CDR1 MNHNS, CDR2 SASEGT. CDR3 loop: CASSWTGEGEQYF. As DNA, the CDR3 is TGTGCCAGCAGTTGGACAGGGGAGGGCGAGCAGTACTTC.

The chain joins TRBV7-2 to TRBJ1-1, with TRBD1 matching over 9 bases. V was clipped by 5 bases and J by 4 bases; unmatched bases: 5. Per the germline V gene, CDR1 is SGHTA and CDR2 is FQGNSA. CDR3 length: 14 amino acids. CDR3 sequence reads: CASSPDRGSTEAFF. The CDR3 DNA reads as TGTGCCAGCAGCCCGGACAGGGGTAGCACTGAAGCTTTCTTT.

Turning to this clone: It may be a read error: a sequence one base away is much more abundant. The V gene is TRBV5-3, the J gene TRBJ1-6, with unresolved D. TRBV5-3 is placed among ORFs of uncertain function. Trimming shortened V by 0 bases and J by 6 bases, and 10 bases separated the two germline ends. The CDR3 is 15 amino acids. The CDR3 DNA reads as TGTGCCAGAAGCTTGGAGTCAGGATTTAATTCACCCCTCCACTTT. Its translation: CARSLESGFNSPLHF.

J is TRBJ2-1 and V is TRBV19; no reliable D call. The germline V and J ends were trimmed by 8 bases and 2 bases, with 13 bases remaining between them. CDR3 length equals 14 residues. Germline V gives CDR1 LNHDA, CDR2 SQIVND (reference sequence). The CDR3 DNA follows: TGTGCCAGTCAAGCGATCTCGACCTACAATGAGCAGTTCTTC. Translated: CASQAISTYNEQFF.

The rearrangement joins TRBV15 to TRBJ2-1; 10 bases are a match to TRBD1. Germline loops: CDR1 LNHNV, CDR2 YYDKDF (reference sequence). The CDR3 runs 16 residues. Trimming removed 5 bases from V and 6 bases from J; junction bases left unmatched: 10. The CDR3 DNA sequence: TGTGCCACCAGCGGCGATAGACAGGGGGCCAGCAATGAGCAGTTCTTC. This gives the protein CATSGDRQGASNEQFF.

This sequence joins TRBV21-1 and TRBJ2-5; TRBD1 is the table's D call and was not checked against the DNA. TRBV21-1 is shown as a pseudogene. There are 17 residues in the CDR3. CDR3 in DNA: TGTGCCAGCAGCAAAGCCAGTAGGGGGTGGATCCAAGAGACCCAGTACTTC. Encoded protein: CASSKASRGWIQETQYF.

This clone appeared once. The chain employs TRBV7-9 and TRBJ2-1; 9 bases line up with TRBD2. The germline V gene has CDR1 SEHNR and CDR2 FQNEAQ (reference sequence). V shed 1 base, J shed 8 bases, and the junction held 6 bases outside the gene matches. This CDR3 has 15 residues. The CDR3 reads CASSLGLAGWHEQFF. Written as DNA, the CDR3 is TGTGCCAGCAGCTTAGGGCTAGCGGGATGGCATGAGCAGTTCTTC. The full variable domain, with the rest looked up from reference TRBV7-9 and TRBJ2-1, is DTGVSQNPRHKITKRGQNVTFRCDPISEHNRLYWYRQTLGQGPEFLTYFQNEAQLEKSRLLSDRFSAERPKGSFSTLEIQRTEQGDSAMYLCASSLGLAGWHEQFFGPGTRLTVL.

V usage is TRBV7-8 and J usage is TRBJ2-1; TRBD2 agrees at 13 bases. In germline, CDR1 is SGHVS, CDR2 FQNEAQ. V was clipped by 4 bases and J by 7 bases; unmatched bases: 1. This CDR3 spans 14 amino acids. CDR3: CASSWTSGGNEQFF. In nucleotides, the CDR3 is TGTGCCAGCAGCTGGACTAGCGGGGGTAATGAGCAGTTCTTC.

The chain has TRBV5-1 and TRBJ1-1; the D gene is possibly TRBD1 (5 bases). V was pared by 0 bases and J by 3 bases, with 6 bases between. CDR1 SGHRS and CDR2 YFSETQ come from the germline V gene. The CDR3 totals 13 residues. The CDR3 here is CASSLGGDTEAFF. In DNA form, the CDR3 reads TGCGCCAGCAGCTTGGGGGGGGACACTGAAGCTTTCTTT. The whole variable domain, filled in from reference TRBV5-1 and TRBJ1-1, reads KAGVTQTPRYLIKTRGQQVTLSCSPISGHRSVSWYQQTPGQGLQFLFEYFSETQRNKGNFPGRFSGRQFSNSRSEMNVSTLELGDSALYLCASSLGGDTEAFFGQGTRLTVV.

The J gene is TRBJ2-2, the V gene TRBV28; the match to TRBD2 covers 11 bases. Unmatched junction bases numbered 9, after V lost 8 bases and J lost 4 bases. This CDR3 has 16 amino acids. The V gene's germline CDR1 is MDHEN and CDR2 SYDVKM. CDR3 coding DNA: TGTGCCAGCCGTATCGGGCTAGCGGGGGGCACCGGGGAGCTGTTTTTT. Residues: CASRIGLAGGTGELFF.

V is TRBV7-3 and J is TRBJ2-1; 11 nucleotides align to TRBD2. Germline V gene data show CDR1 as SGHTA and CDR2 as FQGTGA. The V segment lost 1 base and the J segment 3 bases; nucleotides outside the gene matches: 8. CDR3 length: 18 residues. The CDR3 nucleotides are TGTGCCAGCAGCTTAAGGCCCAGGCTAGCGGGGGGCTACAATGAGCAGTTCTTC. Protein sequence: CASSLRPRLAGGYNEQFF.